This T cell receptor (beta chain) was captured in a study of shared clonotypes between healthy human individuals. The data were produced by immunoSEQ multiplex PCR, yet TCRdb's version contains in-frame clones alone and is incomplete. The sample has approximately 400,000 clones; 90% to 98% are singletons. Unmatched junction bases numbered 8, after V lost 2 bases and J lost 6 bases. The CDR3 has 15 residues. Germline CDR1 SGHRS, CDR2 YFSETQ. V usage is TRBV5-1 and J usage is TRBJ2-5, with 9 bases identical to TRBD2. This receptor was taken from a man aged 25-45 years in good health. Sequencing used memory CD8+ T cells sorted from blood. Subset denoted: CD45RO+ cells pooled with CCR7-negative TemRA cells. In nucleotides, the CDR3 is TGCGCCAGCAGCTTTTTAGCGGGAGTCTGGAAGACCCAGTACTTC. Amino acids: CASSFLAGVWKTQYF. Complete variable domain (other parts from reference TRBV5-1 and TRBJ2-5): KAGVTQTPRYLIKTRGQQVTLSCSPISGHRSVSWYQQTPGQGLQFLFEYFSETQRNKGNFPGRFSGRQFSNSRSEMNVSTLELGDSALYLCASSFLAGVWKTQYFGPGTRLLVL.